This paragraph covers one T cell receptor (beta chain) sequence. The V and J ends lost 5 bases and 4 bases, in that order; junction bases with no gene match: 4. Per the germline V gene, CDR1 is LGHDT and CDR2 is YNNKEL (reference sequence). The CDR3 length is 14 residues. These data originate in a study of blood T cell repertoires in COVID-19. As for the study in general: T cells, B-cell-depleted T cells, or PBMCs supplied cDNA or gDNA.

In Seattle, patients joined the study during active infection and were tracked longitudinally. In the original analysis: Amplification of reference gene primers provided the estimated nucleated cell counts. This table comes from immunoSEQ multiplex PCR, and its TCRdb copy is limited to in-frame clones, with some not included. V, J and clone size derive from that table, while D and trimming were established from the DNA sequence. Among a few hundred thousand clones listed, 80% to 90% were seen once. The V gene is TRBV3-1 (or the pseudogene TRBV3-2), the J gene TRBJ2-1, with 8 bases lining up with TRBD1. The TCR originated in a woman in her fifties or sixties with COVID-19, enrolled during active disease. The sequenced material came from peripheral blood. The CDR3 bases are TGTGCCAGCAGCGGCGGACAGGGATACAATGAGCAGTTCTTC. It encodes CASSGGQGYNEQFF.